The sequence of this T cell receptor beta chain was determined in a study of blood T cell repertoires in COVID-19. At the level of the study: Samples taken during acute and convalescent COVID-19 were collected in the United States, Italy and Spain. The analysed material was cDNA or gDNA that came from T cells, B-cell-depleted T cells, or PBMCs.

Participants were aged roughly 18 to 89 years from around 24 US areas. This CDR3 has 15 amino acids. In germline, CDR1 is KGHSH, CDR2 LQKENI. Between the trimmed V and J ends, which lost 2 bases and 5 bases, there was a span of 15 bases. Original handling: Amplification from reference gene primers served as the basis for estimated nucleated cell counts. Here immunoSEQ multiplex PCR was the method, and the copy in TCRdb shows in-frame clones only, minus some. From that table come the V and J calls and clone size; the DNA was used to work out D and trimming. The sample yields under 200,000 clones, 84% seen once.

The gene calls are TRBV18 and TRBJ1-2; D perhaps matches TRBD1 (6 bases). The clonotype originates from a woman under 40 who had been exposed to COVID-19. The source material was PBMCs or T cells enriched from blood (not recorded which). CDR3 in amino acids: CASSPGGSQLYGYTF. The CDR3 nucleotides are TGTGCCAGCTCACCAGGGGGCAGCCAATTGTATGGCTACACCTTC.